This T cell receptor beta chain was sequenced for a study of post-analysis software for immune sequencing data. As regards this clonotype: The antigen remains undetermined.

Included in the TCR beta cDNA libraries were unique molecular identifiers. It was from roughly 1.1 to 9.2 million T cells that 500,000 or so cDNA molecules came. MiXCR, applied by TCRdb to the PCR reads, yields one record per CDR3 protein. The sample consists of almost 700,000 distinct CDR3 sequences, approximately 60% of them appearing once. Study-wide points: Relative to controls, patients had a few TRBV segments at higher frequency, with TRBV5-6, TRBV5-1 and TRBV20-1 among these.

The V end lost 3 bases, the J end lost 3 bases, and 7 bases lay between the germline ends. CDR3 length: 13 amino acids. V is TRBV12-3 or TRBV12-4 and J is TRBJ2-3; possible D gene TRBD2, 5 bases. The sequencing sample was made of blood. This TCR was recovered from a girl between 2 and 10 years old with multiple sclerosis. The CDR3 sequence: CASSFVATDTQYF. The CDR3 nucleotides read TGTGCCAGCAGTTTTGTAGCGACAGATACGCAGTATTTT.